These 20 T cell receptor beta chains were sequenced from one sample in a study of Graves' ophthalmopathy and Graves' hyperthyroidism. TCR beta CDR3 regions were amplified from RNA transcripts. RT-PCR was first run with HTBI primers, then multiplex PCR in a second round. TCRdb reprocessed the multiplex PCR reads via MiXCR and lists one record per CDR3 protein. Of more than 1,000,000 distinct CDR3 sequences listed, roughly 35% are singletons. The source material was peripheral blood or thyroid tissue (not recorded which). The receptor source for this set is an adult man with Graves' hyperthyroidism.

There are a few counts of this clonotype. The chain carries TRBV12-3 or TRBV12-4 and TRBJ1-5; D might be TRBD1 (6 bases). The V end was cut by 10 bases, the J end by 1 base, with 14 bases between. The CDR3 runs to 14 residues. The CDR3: CAIQQGFSNQPQHF. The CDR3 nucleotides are TGTGCCATACAACAGGGCTTCAGCAATCAGCCCCAGCATTTT.

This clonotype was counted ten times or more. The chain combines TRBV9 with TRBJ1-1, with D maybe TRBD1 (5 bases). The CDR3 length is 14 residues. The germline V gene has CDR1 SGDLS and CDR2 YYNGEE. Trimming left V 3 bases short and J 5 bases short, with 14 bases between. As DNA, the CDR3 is TGTGCCAGCAGCGCTGGGGGGACGGGTACTGAAGCTTTCTTT. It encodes CASSAGGTGTEAFF. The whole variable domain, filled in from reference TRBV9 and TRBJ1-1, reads DSGVTQTPKHLITATGQRVTLRCSPRSGDLSVYWYQQSLDQGLQFLIQYYNGEERAKGNILERFSAQQFPDLHSELNLSSLELGDSALYFCASSAGGTGTEAFFGQGTRLTVV.

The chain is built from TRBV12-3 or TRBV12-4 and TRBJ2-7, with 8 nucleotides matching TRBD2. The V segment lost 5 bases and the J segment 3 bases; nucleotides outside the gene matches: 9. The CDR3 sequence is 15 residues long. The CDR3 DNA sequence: TGTGCCAGCAGTAAAACTAGCGGAGCTTTCTACGAGCAGTACTTC. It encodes CASSKTSGAFYEQYF.

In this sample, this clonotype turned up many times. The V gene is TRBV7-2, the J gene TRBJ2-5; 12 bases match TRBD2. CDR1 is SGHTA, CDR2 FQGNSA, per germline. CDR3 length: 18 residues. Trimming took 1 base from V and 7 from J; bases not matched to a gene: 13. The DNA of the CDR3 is TGTGCCAGCAGCTTAGTCGCGGGACTAGCGGGTCCGGGTGGGACCCAGTACTTC. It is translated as CASSLVAGLAGPGGTQYF.

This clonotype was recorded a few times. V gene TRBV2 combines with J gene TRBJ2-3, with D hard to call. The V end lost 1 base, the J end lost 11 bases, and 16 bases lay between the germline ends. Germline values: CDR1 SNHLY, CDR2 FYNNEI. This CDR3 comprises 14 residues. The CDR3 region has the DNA TGTGCCAGCAGTGAAGAGGCTAGGAGCTTGTTGCAGTATTTT. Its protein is CASSEEARSLLQYF.

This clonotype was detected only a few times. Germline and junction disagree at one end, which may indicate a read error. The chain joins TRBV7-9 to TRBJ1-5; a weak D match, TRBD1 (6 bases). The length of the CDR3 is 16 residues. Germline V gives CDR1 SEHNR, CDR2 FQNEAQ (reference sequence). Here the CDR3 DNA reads TGTGCCAGCAGCTTAGCGGCGGGGGCGCAAGGCCAGCCCCGGCATTTT. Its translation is CASSLAAGAQGQPRHF. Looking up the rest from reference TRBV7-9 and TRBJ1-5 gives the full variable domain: DTGVSQNPRHKITKRGQNVTFRCDPISEHNRLYWYRQTLGQGPEFLTYFQNEAQLEKSRLLSDRFSAERPKGSFSTLEIQRTEQGDSAMYLCASSLAAGAQGQPRHFGDGTRLSIL.

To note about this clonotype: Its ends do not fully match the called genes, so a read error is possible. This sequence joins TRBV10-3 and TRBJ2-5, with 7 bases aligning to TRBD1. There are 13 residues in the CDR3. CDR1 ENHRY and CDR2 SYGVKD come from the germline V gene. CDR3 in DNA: TGTGCCAGCAGTCGACAGGGTTGGGAGACCCAGTACTTC. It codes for CASSRQGWETQYF.

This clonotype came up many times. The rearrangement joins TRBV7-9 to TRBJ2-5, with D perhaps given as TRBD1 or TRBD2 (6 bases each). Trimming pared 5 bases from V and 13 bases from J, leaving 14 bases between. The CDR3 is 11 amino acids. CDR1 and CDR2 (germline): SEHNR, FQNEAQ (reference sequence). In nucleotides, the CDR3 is TGTGCCAGCAGCACAGGGACTCATCGGTACTTC. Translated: CASSTGTHRYF.

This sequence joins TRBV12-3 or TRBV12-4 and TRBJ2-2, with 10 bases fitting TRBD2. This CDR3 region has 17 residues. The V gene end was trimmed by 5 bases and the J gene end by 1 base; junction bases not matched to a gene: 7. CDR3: CASSPKLAGVNTGELFF. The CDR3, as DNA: TGTGCCAGCAGTCCGAAGCTAGCGGGAGTGAACACCGGGGAGCTGTTTTTT.

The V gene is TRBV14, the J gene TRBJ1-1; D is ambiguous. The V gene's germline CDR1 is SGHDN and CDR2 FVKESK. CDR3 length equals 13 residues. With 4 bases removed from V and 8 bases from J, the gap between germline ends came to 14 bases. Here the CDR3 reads CASSLSRVAEAFF. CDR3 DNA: TGTGCCAGCAGCCTATCCCGGGTGGCCGAAGCTTTCTTT.

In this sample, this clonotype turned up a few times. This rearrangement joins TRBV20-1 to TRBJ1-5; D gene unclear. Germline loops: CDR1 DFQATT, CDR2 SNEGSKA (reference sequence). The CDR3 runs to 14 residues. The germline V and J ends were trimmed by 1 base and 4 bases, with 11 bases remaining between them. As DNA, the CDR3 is TGCAGTGCTAGAGGGGCTGCTGTTAATCAGCCCCAGCATTTT. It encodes CSARGAAVNQPQHF.

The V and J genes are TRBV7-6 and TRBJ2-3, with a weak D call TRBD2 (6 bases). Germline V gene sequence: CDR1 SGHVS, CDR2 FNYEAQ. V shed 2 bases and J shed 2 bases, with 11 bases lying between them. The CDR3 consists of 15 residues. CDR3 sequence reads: CASSLSGLHTDTQYF. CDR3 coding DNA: TGTGCCAGCAGCTTATCGGGACTCCACACAGATACGCAGTATTTT.

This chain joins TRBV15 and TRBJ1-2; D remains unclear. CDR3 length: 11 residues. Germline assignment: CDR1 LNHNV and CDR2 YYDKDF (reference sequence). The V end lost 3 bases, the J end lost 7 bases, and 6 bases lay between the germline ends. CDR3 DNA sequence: TGTGCCACCAGCAGGATGGGTGGCTACACCTTC. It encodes CATSRMGGYTF.

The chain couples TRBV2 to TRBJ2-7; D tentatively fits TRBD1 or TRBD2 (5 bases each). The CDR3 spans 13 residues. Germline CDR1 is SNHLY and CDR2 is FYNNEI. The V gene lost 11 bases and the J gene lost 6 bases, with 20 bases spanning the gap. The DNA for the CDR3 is TGTGCCGCTGGGGGTTCGGGGTGGGGCGAGCAGTACTTC. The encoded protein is CAAGGSGWGEQYF. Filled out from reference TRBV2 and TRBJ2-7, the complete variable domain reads EPEVTQTPSHQVTQMGQEVILRCVPISNHLYFYWYRQILGQKVEFLVSFYNNEISEKSEIFDDQFSVERPDGSNFTLKIRSTKLEDSAMYFCAAGGSGWGEQYFGPGTRLTVT.

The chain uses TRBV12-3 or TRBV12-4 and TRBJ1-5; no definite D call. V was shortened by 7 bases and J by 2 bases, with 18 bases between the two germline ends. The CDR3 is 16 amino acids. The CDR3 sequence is CASNPSSESGNQPQHF. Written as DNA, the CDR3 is TGTGCCAGCAATCCCTCCTCGGAATCGGGCAATCAGCCCCAGCATTTT.

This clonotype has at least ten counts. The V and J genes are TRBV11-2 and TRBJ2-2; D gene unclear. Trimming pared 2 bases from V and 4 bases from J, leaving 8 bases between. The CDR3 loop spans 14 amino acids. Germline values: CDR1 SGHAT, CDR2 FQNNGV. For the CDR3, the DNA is TGTGCCAGCAGCTTACAACACCTCACCGGGGAGCTGTTTTTT. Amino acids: CASSLQHLTGELFF.

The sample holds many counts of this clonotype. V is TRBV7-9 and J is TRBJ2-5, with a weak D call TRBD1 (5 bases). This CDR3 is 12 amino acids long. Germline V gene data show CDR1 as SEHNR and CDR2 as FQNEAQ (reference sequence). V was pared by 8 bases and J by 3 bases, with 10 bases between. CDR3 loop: CASALTEETQYF. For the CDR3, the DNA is TGTGCCAGCGCCCTGACAGAAGAGACCCAGTACTTC.

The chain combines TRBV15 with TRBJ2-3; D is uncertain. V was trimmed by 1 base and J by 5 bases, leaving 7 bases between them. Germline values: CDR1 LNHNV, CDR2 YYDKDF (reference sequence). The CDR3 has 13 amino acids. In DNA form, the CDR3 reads TGTGCCACCAGCAGAGCCTGGGGAGATACGCAGTATTTT. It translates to CATSRAWGDTQYF.

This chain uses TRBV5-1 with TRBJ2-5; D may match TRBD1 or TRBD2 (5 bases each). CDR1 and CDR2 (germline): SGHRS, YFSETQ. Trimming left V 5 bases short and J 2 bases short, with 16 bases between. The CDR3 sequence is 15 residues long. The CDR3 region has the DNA TGCGCCAGCAGGGGAGAGTCGACAGTTCAAGAGACCCAGTACTTC. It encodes CASRGESTVQETQYF.

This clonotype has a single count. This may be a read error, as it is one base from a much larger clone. CDR3 loop: CSAKGQETYYGQYF. CDR3 nucleotides: TGCAGTGCGAAGGGACAGGAGACCTACTACGGGCAGTACTTC. The chain has TRBV20-1 and TRBJ2-7; 8 bases align to TRBD1. The CDR3 extends over 14 amino acids. CDR1 and CDR2 from the germline V gene are DFQATT and SNEGSKA (reference sequence).